A selection of T cell receptor beta chains follows, all from one sample in a study of vaccination and CD4 T cells after COVID-19. TCRdb passed the PCR reads through MiXCR, listing each CDR3 protein once. This table holds 9,000 to 15,000 distinct CDR3 sequences, 40% to 50% found once. No antigen has been assigned to these receptors. What was sequenced was cultured CD4+ T cells from blood. These receptors were collected from a human donor with COVID-19. The CDR3 runs from the conserved cysteine through the conserved F or W. A D gene is named only where the DNA matches it firmly. Some rows mark clone size as missing; the rest say once, few, many or name a class of expanded clone.

V,size,D,J,CDR3,DNA
TRBV7-9,-,-,TRBJ1-1,CASSLVNTNTEAFF,TGTGCCAGCAGCTTAGTTAATACGAACACTGAAGCTTTCTTT
TRBV2,few,-,TRBJ1-6,CASSGAGANSPLHF,TGTGCCAGCAGTGGTGCAGGGGCAAATTCACCCCTCCACTTT
TRBV24-1,-,-,TRBJ2-5,CATRKPGKETQYF,TGTGCCACCAGAAAACCGGGTAAAGAGACCCAGTACTTC
TRBV15,few,-,TRBJ1-4,CATSRDRPGAGEKLFF,TGTGCCACCAGCAGAGATCGTCCGGGGGCTGGGGAAAAACTGTTTTTT
TRBV7-9,few,-,TRBJ2-2,CASSPGGPYTGELFF,TGTGCCAGCAGCCCCGGGGGGCCGTACACCGGGGAGCTGTTTTTT
TRBV7-2,few,-,TRBJ1-2,CASSLDRGNYGYTF,TGTGCCAGCAGCTTAGATCGGGGAAACTATGGCTACACCTTC
TRBV19,-,TRBD2,TRBJ2-1,CASSISLASGSNEQFF,TGTGCCAGTAGTATAAGTCTGGCTAGCGGAAGCAATGAGCAGTTCTTC
TRBV7-8,-,-,TRBJ1-3,CASSSHRDGGNTIYF,TGTGCCAGCAGCTCGCACCGGGACGGTGGAAACACCATATATTTT
TRBV5-4,-,-,TRBJ2-5,CASTRNLGQETQYF,TGTGCCAGCACGCGAAACCTGGGGCAAGAGACCCAGTACTTC
TRBV7-9,-,TRBD1,TRBJ2-3,CASSPTGTGGDTQYF,TGTGCCAGCAGTCCTACCGGGACAGGCGGCGATACGCAGTATTTT
TRBV28,-,-,TRBJ1-5,CASGGGNQPQHF,TGTGCCAGCGGGGGTGGCAATCAGCCCCAGCATTTT
TRBV3-1,-,-,TRBJ1-1,CASSHSMNPEAFF,TGTGCCAGCAGCCATTCTATGAATCCTGAAGCTTTCTTT
TRBV19,-,-,TRBJ1-5,CASRRGQAPQHF,TGTGCCAGTAGGCGGGGGCAAGCACCCCAGCATTTT
TRBV2,-,-,TRBJ2-2,CASLGQRNTGELFF,TGTGCCAGCCTGGGGCAGAGGAACACCGGGGAGCTGTTTTTT
TRBV10-3,-,-,TRBJ2-2,CAISENSGTGELFF,TGTGCCATCAGTGAAAACTCGGGAACCGGGGAGCTGTTTTTT
TRBV20-1,-,TRBD1,TRBJ1-1,CSAPTGGNTEAFF,TGCAGTGCCCCGACAGGGGGAAACACTGAAGCTTTCTTT
TRBV5-6,-,-,TRBJ1-2,CASSSGVGRFGYTF,TGTGCCAGCAGCTCCGGTGTGGGGCGGTTTGGCTACACCTTC